This TCR beta chain derives from a study of T cells in Graves' hyperthyroidism and ophthalmopathy. General observations from the study: Most expanded thyroid clonotypes above 0.001 also appeared in blood.

Amplification yielded TCR beta CDR3 regions, with RNA transcripts as the source. A first-round RT-PCR of the TCR CDR3 used the HTBI primer set. In TCRdb, the multiplex PCR reads were re-called with MiXCR into one record per CDR3 protein. This table has more than 550,000 distinct CDR3 sequences, just under 45% appearing once. CDR1 is MGHRA and CDR2 is YSYEKL in the germline V gene. The CDR3 extends over 16 amino acids. V was cut by 3 bases and J by 1 base, with 13 bases left in between. Comment on this clonotype: The antigen is undetermined.

The receptor was isolated from an adult man with Graves' disease, either hyperthyroidism or ophthalmopathy (not recorded which). Sequencing was done on a sample of peripheral blood or thyroid tissue (not recorded which). The chain has TRBV4-1 and TRBJ1-5; D not resolved. This chain's CDR3 is CASSHLWTGSNQPQHF. For the CDR3, the DNA is TGCGCCAGCAGCCACCTATGGACGGGGAGCAATCAGCCCCAGCATTTT.